The 10 T cell receptor beta chains in this list originate from one sample, sequenced in a study of shared clonotypes between healthy human individuals. Only in-frame clones appear in the TCRdb table, and some are missing; sequencing was by immunoSEQ multiplex PCR. The top ten clones hold approximately 1.5% of a sample with about 980,000 clones, around 80% of them seen once. The sample taken for sequencing was memory CD4+ T cells sorted from blood. Subset reported: CD45RA-negative fraction. These receptors came from a man aged 18 to 29 in good health.

The rearrangement links TRBV30 to TRBJ2-1; 14 bases are a match to TRBD2. Losses at the gene ends were 2 bases for V and 10 bases for J; bases not matched to a gene: 7. In germline, CDR1 is GTSNPN, CDR2 SVGIG (reference sequence). This CDR3 region has 15 residues. CDR3 nucleotide sequence: TGTGCCTGGAGTAGGGGACTAGCGGGAGTAGTGGAGCAGTTCTTC. It yields the protein CAWSRGLAGVVEQFF. The full variable domain, with the rest looked up from reference TRBV30 and TRBJ2-1, is SQTIHQWPATLVQPVGSPLSLECTVEGTSNPNLYWYRQAAGRGLQLLFYSVGIGQISSEVPQNLSASRPQDRQFILSSKKLLLSDSGFYLCAWSRGLAGVVEQFFGPGTRLTVL.

The chain uses TRBV30 and TRBJ1-4; maybe TRBD1 (6 bases). There are 12 residues in the CDR3. V was clipped by 4 bases and J by 8 bases, with 11 bases between them. Germline lookup yields CDR1 GTSNPN and CDR2 SVGIG (reference sequence). The CDR3 is CAWNGQNEKLFF. The CDR3 region has the DNA TGTGCCTGGAATGGACAGAACGAAAAACTGTTTTTT.

This clone was seen only a few times. The V and J genes are TRBV5-1 and TRBJ2-2, with D perhaps TRBD2 (6 bases). Looked up from germline, CDR1 is SGHRS and CDR2 is YFSETQ. The ends were cut back, 2 bases at V and 2 bases at J, with 16 bases in the middle. The CDR3 spans 17 residues. Here the CDR3 DNA reads TGCGCCAGCAGCTTTGGAGGGGTCGACAGAAACACCGGGGAGCTGTTTTTT. The encoded protein is CASSFGGVDRNTGELFF. The entire variable domain, with the rest obtained from reference TRBV5-1 and TRBJ2-2, is as follows: KAGVTQTPRYLIKTRGQQVTLSCSPISGHRSVSWYQQTPGQGLQFLFEYFSETQRNKGNFPGRFSGRQFSNSRSEMNVSTLELGDSALYLCASSFGGVDRNTGELFFGEGSRLTVL.

This clone was counted a single time. The chain recombines TRBV2 with TRBJ2-5; D uncertain. V dropped 7 bases and J dropped 7 bases, with 19 bases sitting between them. This CDR3 has 14 residues. CDR1 is SNHLY and CDR2 is FYNNEI in the germline V gene. Here the CDR3 reads CASNYGPIDGTQYF. The CDR3 DNA follows: TGTGCCAGCAATTACGGGCCAATCGACGGGACCCAGTACTTC. Using reference TRBV2 and TRBJ2-5 for the parts outside the CDR3, the full variable domain is EPEVTQTPSHQVTQMGQEVILRCVPISNHLYFYWYRQILGQKVEFLVSFYNNEISEKSEIFDDQFSVERPDGSNFTLKIRSTKLEDSAMYFCASNYGPIDGTQYFGPGTRLLVL.

The genes are TRBV7-2 and TRBJ2-1, with TRBD2 matching 11 bases. CDR3 length equals 17 residues. J gave up 4 bases and V 1 base, and 6 bases lay outside the gene matches. Germline lookup yields CDR1 SGHTA and CDR2 FQGNSA. The CDR3 nucleotides read TGTGCCAGCAGCTTAGAGGCGGCTAGCGGGGGGTACAATGAGCAGTTCTTC. Protein: CASSLEAASGGYNEQFF. Looking up the rest from reference TRBV7-2 and TRBJ2-1 gives the full variable domain: GAGVSQSPSNKVTEKGKDVELRCDPISGHTALYWYRQSLGQGLEFLIYFQGNSAPDKSGLPSDRFSAERTGGSVSTLTIQRTQQEDSAVYLCASSLEAASGGYNEQFFGPGTRLTVL.

The chain combines TRBV11-3 with TRBJ1-1; D is ambiguous. This CDR3 region has 14 residues. Deletions cut 5 bases from V and 6 bases from J, with 16 bases between. Germline lookup yields CDR1 SGHNT and CDR2 YENEEA. This CDR3 is CASSPGWKRPEAFF. The CDR3 nucleotides are TGTGCCAGCAGCCCAGGATGGAAGCGACCTGAAGCTTTCTTT.

The chain has TRBV18 and TRBJ1-1, with 8 bases that match TRBD1. Germline V gene lookup returns CDR1 KGHSH and CDR2 LQKENI. The length of the CDR3 is 16 residues. Trimming took 0 bases from V and 3 from J; bases not matched to a gene: 6. The CDR3 loop is CASSPPNRGLDTEAFF. The CDR3 region has the DNA TGTGCCAGCTCACCACCGAACAGGGGGTTGGACACTGAAGCTTTCTTT.

The chain employs TRBV27 and TRBJ2-3; perhaps TRBD2 as D (5 bases). Trimming took 7 bases from V and 6 from J, leaving 17 bases between them. The germline V gene has CDR1 MNHEY and CDR2 SMNVEV (reference sequence). The CDR3 covers 14 residues. CDR3 nucleotide sequence: TGTGCCAGCAAACCGCTGGAGGTTATGGATACGCAGTATTTT. This sequence encodes CASKPLEVMDTQYF.

This clone showed up just a few times. The genes are TRBV2 and TRBJ1-2, with 7 bases lining up with TRBD1. Trimming at V came to 7 bases and at J to 7 bases, leaving 9 bases not matched to a gene. Per the germline V gene, CDR1 is SNHLY and CDR2 is FYNNEI. The CDR3 totals 13 residues. The CDR3 nucleotides read TGTGCCAGCATCCTAACGACAGGGAGTGGCTACACCTTC. This encodes CASILTTGSGYTF.

The V call is TRBV11-3, the J call TRBJ2-7; weak D call: TRBD2 (5 bases). Germline V CDR1 and CDR2: SGHNT, YENEEA. The length of the CDR3 is 15 residues. V was cut by 1 base and J by 10 bases, with 20 bases left in between. The CDR3 sequence is CASSLGVGETSAQYF. As DNA, the CDR3 is TGTGCCAGCAGCTTAGGAGTCGGGGAGACGAGCGCTCAGTACTTC.